A selection of T cell receptor beta chains follows, all from one sample in a study of cytomegalovirus exposure and HLA in healthy donors. Using immunoSEQ multiplex PCR, the repertoire was profiled, and TCRdb retains in-frame clones only, with some absent. Altogether about 150,000 clones are present, 65% to 80% being singletons, with the ten largest covering under 9%. The material sequenced was PBMCs. The receptors originated from a woman between 40 and 55 years old in good health and CMV-seropositive. The CDR3 runs from the conserved cysteine through the conserved F or W.

v_call	j_call	cdr3_aa
TRBV2	TRBJ2-1	CASREMREQFF
TRBV5-4	TRBJ2-2	CASSSMNRGPDTGELFF
TRBV14	TRBJ2-5	CASSQIQGDQETQYF
TRBV30	TRBJ2-3	CAWSRDSTDTQYF
TRBV7-9	TRBJ2-1	CASSLLVGLAGADEQFF
TRBV5-1	TRBJ2-3	CASSPSGGTTDTQYF
TRBV5-1	TRBJ1-1	CASSFLRSDSEAFF
TRBV5-8	TRBJ1-2	CASDYYGYTF
TRBV28	TRBJ2-5	CASSSRDSQETQYF
TRBV10-2	TRBJ1-2	CASRPDATGGSDGYTF
TRBV19	TRBJ1-6	CASSGSVPNSPLHF
TRBV6-1	TRBJ1-2	CASSEDRGRGGYTF
TRBV10-2	TRBJ1-3	CASIGGNTIYF
TRBV5-1	TRBJ1-6	CASSLYPGHNSPLHF
TRBV7-2	TRBJ1-5	CASSFEGQYQPQHF
TRBV7-9	TRBJ1-4	CASSPRNEKLFF
TRBV5-4	TRBJ2-7	CASSAGTGAPGEQYF
TRBV9	TRBJ2-5	CASSVVDRGQGETQYF
TRBV19	TRBJ1-1	CASSVDRDTEAFF
TRBV15	TRBJ1-4	CATSSLRGGNEKLFF
TRBV9	TRBJ1-5	CASSRTGAAYYSNQPQHF
TRBV13	TRBJ1-1	CASSPRTGYTEAFF
TRBV2	-	CASSWNSYEQYF
TRBV30	TRBJ1-3	CAWSSAGNTIYF
TRBV5-1	TRBJ2-1	CASSRDREFYNEQFF
TRBV28	TRBJ1-2	CASYGQGKPYGYTF
TRBV19	TRBJ1-4	CASSISTGASEKLFF
TRBV5-1	TRBJ1-1	CASSLHGTGDTEAFF
TRBV5-6	TRBJ2-7	CASSLAVRQDHEQYF
TRBV19	TRBJ1-5	CASSRDREGQPQHF